These 25 T cell receptor beta chains share one sample of origin, sequenced in a study of T cells in Graves' hyperthyroidism and ophthalmopathy. TCR beta CDR3 regions were amplified from RNA. Carried out on the TCR CDR3, a first-round RT-PCR used the HTBI primer set. TCRdb reprocessed the multiplex PCR reads via MiXCR and lists one record per CDR3 protein. The sample has hundreds of thousands of distinct CDR3 sequences, around a fifth seen once. The specimen sequenced was blood. Receptors were obtained from a woman aged 70-85 years with Graves' ophthalmopathy.

This clonotype was observed many times. The rearrangement links TRBV28 to TRBJ1-2; 8 nucleotides line up with TRBD1. The CDR3 has 15 amino acids. Per germline, CDR1 MDHEN and CDR2 SYDVKM. V was pared by 6 bases and J by 3 bases, with 9 bases of the junction left unmatched. DNA of the CDR3: TGTGCCAGCAGACTCGGACAGGGCAGGGACTATGGCTACACCTTC. Protein sequence: CASRLGQGRDYGYTF.

To note about this clonotype: The CDR3 does not end in the conserved phenylalanine or tryptophan, so this is likely a read error. The chain couples TRBV7-2 to TRBJ1-2; D may be TRBD1 (6 bases). Per the germline V gene, CDR1 is SGHTA and CDR2 is FQGNSA. V lost 3 bases and J lost 4, with 18 bases in between. This CDR3 region has 16 residues. CDR3 residues: CASSFRRGGAAYGYTS. Here the CDR3 DNA reads TGTGCCAGCAGCTTCCGCCGGGGGGGCGCAGCCTATGGCTACACCTCC.

The V call is TRBV6-2 or TRBV6-3, the J call TRBJ2-2; D possibly corresponds to TRBD1 (5 bases). The germline V and J ends were trimmed by 4 bases and 5 bases, with 11 bases remaining between them. The CDR3 contains 14 residues. Germline lookup yields CDR1 MNHEY and CDR2 SVGEGT. The CDR3 sequence is CASSSLGLTGELFF. CDR3 nucleotide sequence: TGTGCCAGCAGTTCCCTGGGGCTGACCGGGGAGCTGTTTTTT.

This clonotype has ten or more counts. CDR3 sequence reads: CASNPGGMNTEAFF. CDR3 DNA: TGTGCCAGCAACCCGGGTGGTATGAACACTGAAGCTTTCTTT. The chain combines TRBV2 with TRBJ1-1; D is ambiguous. Germline V gives CDR1 SNHLY, CDR2 FYNNEI. This CDR3 region has 14 residues. Between the trimmed V and J ends, which lost 7 bases and 0 bases, there was a span of 12 bases.

V is TRBV19 and J is TRBJ2-1, with D perhaps TRBD1 (6 bases). V was cut by 10 bases and J by 6 bases, with 19 bases left in between. This CDR3 spans 14 amino acids. Germline V gene data show CDR1 as LNHDA and CDR2 as SQIVND (reference sequence). CDR3 nucleotides: TGTGCCATCGGCCGGGGAGTAGGGGGCAATGAGCAGTTCTTC. Protein sequence: CAIGRGVGGNEQFF.

The chain is built from TRBV9 and TRBJ2-5, with D uncertain. Germline-derived CDR1 and CDR2 are SGDLS and YYNGEE. CDR3 length equals 15 residues. Trimming left V 0 bases short and J 1 base short, with 10 bases between. This CDR3 is CASSVDGRVQETQYF. The CDR3 DNA is TGTGCCAGCAGCGTAGATGGAAGGGTCCAAGAGACCCAGTACTTC.

This clonotype was seen at least ten times. This chain uses TRBV28 with TRBJ2-2; a possible D gene is TRBD1 (5 bases). CDR1 MDHEN and CDR2 SYDVKM come from the germline V gene. CDR3 length: 12 residues. V lost 6 bases and J 4 bases, leaving 6 bases between the germline ends. The CDR3 spells CASRDITGELFF. CDR3 DNA sequence: TGTGCCAGCAGGGACATCACCGGGGAGCTGTTTTTT.

The chain uses TRBV30 and TRBJ2-2; a possible D gene is TRBD1 (5 bases). There are 14 residues in the CDR3. Trimming cost V 5 bases and J 2 bases, with 12 bases left between them. Germline V gene sequence: CDR1 GTSNPN, CDR2 SVGIG (reference sequence). This CDR3 reads CAWQTDSNTGELFF. The CDR3 DNA reads as TGTGCCTGGCAGACAGATTCAAACACCGGGGAGCTGTTTTTT.

CDR3 amino acids: CASSPGFHQPQHF. CDR3 DNA sequence: TGCGCCAGCAGTCCCGGTTTTCATCAGCCCCAGCATTTT. The chain employs TRBV10-2 and TRBJ1-5, with D unresolved. This CDR3 is 13 amino acids long. The V end lost 5 bases, the J end lost 5 bases, and 10 bases lay between the germline ends. The germline CDR1 and CDR2 sequences are WSHSY and SAAADI.

The chain uses TRBV6-2 or TRBV6-3 and TRBJ2-7; either TRBD1 or TRBD2 may supply D (5 bases each). Per germline, CDR1 MNHEY and CDR2 SVGEGT. The CDR3 contains 14 residues. Trimming took 8 bases from V and 0 from J, leaving 14 bases between them. The CDR3 region is CASPLGATSYEQYF. CDR3 DNA: TGTGCCAGCCCCCTCGGGGCAACCTCCTACGAGCAGTACTTC.

This clonotype was seen ten or more times. This chain's CDR3 is CASSRQGAGETQYF. DNA for the CDR3: TGTGCCAGCAGCCGACAGGGGGCCGGGGAGACCCAGTACTTC. V gene TRBV3-1 combines with J gene TRBJ2-5, with 10 bases identical to TRBD1. The CDR3 totals 14 residues. CDR1 LGHDT and CDR2 YNNKEL come from the germline V gene (reference sequence). V lost 4 bases to trimming and J lost 5 bases; unmatched junction nucleotides: 4.

The CDR3 is CASSKTGTGDSGANVLTF. DNA for the CDR3: TGTGCCAGCAGCAAAACCGGGACAGGGGACTCTGGGGCCAACGTCCTGACTTTC. The chain recombines TRBV11-2 with TRBJ2-6, with 10 bases fitting TRBD1. The CDR3 is made up of 18 amino acids. Per the germline V gene, CDR1 is SGHAT and CDR2 is FQNNGV. J was trimmed by 0 bases and V by 5 bases; bases with no gene match: 7.

This clonotype was counted many times. The V call is TRBV12-3 or TRBV12-4, the J call TRBJ2-1; the D call may be TRBD1 or TRBD2 (5 bases each). This CDR3 spans 16 amino acids. V lost 5 bases, J lost 9 bases, and 23 bases lay in between. The CDR3 protein is CASSGQGRDVGVEQFF. The CDR3 nucleotides read TGTGCCAGCAGTGGGCAGGGAAGAGATGTGGGGGTTGAGCAGTTCTTC.

The chain couples TRBV12-5 to TRBJ2-2; maybe TRBD2 (5 bases). CDR3 length equals 14 residues. Germline V lookup: CDR1 LGHNT, CDR2 FRNRAP. V lost 8 bases and J 2 bases, leaving 12 bases between the germline ends. CDR3 in amino acids: CASKDGVNTGELFF. For the CDR3, the DNA is TGTGCTAGTAAGGACGGGGTCAACACCGGGGAGCTGTTTTTT.

The table lists this clonotype with many counts. V usage is TRBV6-1 and J usage is TRBJ2-3, with 9 bases lining up with TRBD2. Germline V gives CDR1 MNHNS, CDR2 SASEGT. CDR3 length equals 15 residues. Germline trimming cut 8 bases from V and 6 bases from J; bases unmatched to any gene: 12. Here the CDR3 reads CASETSGNPVDTQYF. CDR3 bases: TGTGCCAGCGAGACTAGCGGCAATCCCGTTGATACGCAGTATTTT.

The chain recombines TRBV18 with TRBJ1-2; no definite D call. With 5 bases removed from V and 4 bases from J, the gap between germline ends came to 11 bases. Germline CDR1 and CDR2: KGHSH and LQKENI. The CDR3 covers 13 residues. The DNA of the CDR3 is TGTGCCAGCTCAGTAGACTTGCTCTATGGCTACACCTTC. As protein: CASSVDLLYGYTF.

About this clonotype itself: A read error may account for a junction end that differs from germline. This chain links TRBV12-3 or TRBV12-4 with TRBJ2-1, with D maybe TRBD1 (5 bases). The CDR3 sequence is 13 residues long. The CDR3 DNA follows: TGTGCCACCAGTGACCCAGGGCTTGATGAGCAGTTCTTC. This gives the protein CATSDPGLDEQFF.

The CDR3 DNA follows: TGTGCCAGCAGCTTAATGCGGGGATCCGGGGAGCTGTTTTTT. Encoded protein: CASSLMRGSGELFF. V gene TRBV7-9 combines with J gene TRBJ2-2; a possible D gene is TRBD2 (6 bases). The germline gives CDR1 SEHNR, CDR2 FQNEAQ (reference sequence). The CDR3 totals 14 residues. Trimming removed 2 bases from V and 6 bases from J, with 10 bases in between.

The sample holds a few counts of this clonotype. The rearrangement links TRBV20-1 to TRBJ1-1; TRBD1 aligns across 7 bases. The junction had 8 bases not matched to a gene; V was cut back by 3 bases and J by 4 bases. CDR1 and CDR2 from the germline V gene are DFQATT and SNEGSKA (reference sequence). The CDR3 is 14 amino acids. The CDR3 coding sequence is TGCAGTGCTAGTTGGCAGGGGGGTAGCACTGAAGCTTTCTTT. It specifies CSASWQGGSTEAFF.

V usage is TRBV7-9 and J usage is TRBJ2-7, with TRBD2 as a possible D gene (6 bases). V lost 5 bases and J lost 0, with 26 bases in between. The germline gives CDR1 SEHNR, CDR2 FQNEAQ (reference sequence). The CDR3 totals 19 residues. CDR3: CASSRFSGGAGHSSYEQYF. In nucleotides, the CDR3 is TGTGCCAGCAGCCGTTTCTCCGGAGGAGCGGGCCACAGCTCCTACGAGCAGTACTTC.

The table lists this clonotype with a few counts. This rearrangement joins TRBV11-3 to TRBJ2-1; 8 bases are shared with TRBD2. The CDR3 has 18 residues. With 5 bases clipped from V and 5 bases from J, the junction kept 17 bases outside the gene matches. Germline CDR1 and CDR2: SGHNT and YENEEA. The CDR3 region is CASSTTFPTAGGHNEQFF. Written as DNA, the CDR3 is TGTGCCAGCAGCACCACTTTCCCCACGGCGGGAGGACACAATGAGCAGTTCTTC.

The chain links TRBV2 to TRBJ1-5, with D unresolved. The germline V and J ends were trimmed by 6 bases and 3 bases, with 9 bases remaining between them. Germline V gene sequence: CDR1 SNHLY, CDR2 FYNNEI. This CDR3 has 13 amino acids. The CDR3 nucleotides read TGTGCCAGCAGCCCAGAATTCAATCAGCCCCAGCATTTT. Amino acid sequence: CASSPEFNQPQHF. Together with reference TRBV2 and TRBJ1-5, the CDR3 gives the full variable domain: EPEVTQTPSHQVTQMGQEVILRCVPISNHLYFYWYRQILGQKVEFLVSFYNNEISEKSEIFDDQFSVERPDGSNFTLKIRSTKLEDSAMYFCASSPEFNQPQHFGDGTRLSIL.

This clonotype occurred a few times. The V and J genes are TRBV6-1 and TRBJ1-2, with D unresolved. CDR1 and CDR2 from the germline V gene are MNHNS and SASEGT. The length of the CDR3 is 14 residues. Trimming removed 7 bases from V and 4 bases from J, with 16 bases in between. CDR3 sequence (DNA): TGTGCCAGCATCCCCGATGCCACTGGCTATGGCTACACCTTC. Translated, it gives CASIPDATGYGYTF.

The chain employs TRBV2 and TRBJ2-3; D perhaps matches TRBD2 (5 bases). Germline V CDR1 and CDR2: SNHLY, FYNNEI. The ends were cut back, 0 bases at V and 6 bases at J, with 19 bases in the middle. This CDR3 is 17 amino acids long. In DNA, the CDR3 is TGTGCCAGCAGTGAAGCCTTGAGCGGAACTAGGACCGATACGCAGTATTTT. This encodes CASSEALSGTRTDTQYF.

This clonotype was observed many times. The J gene is TRBJ2-3, the V gene TRBV7-8; the match to TRBD2 covers 9 bases. The ends lost 4 bases at V and 2 bases at J; junction bases unmatched: 10. CDR1 SGHVS and CDR2 FQNEAQ come from the germline V gene. This CDR3 comprises 17 residues. This CDR3 is CASSSRGSGSPTDTQYF. The CDR3 DNA is TGTGCCAGCAGCTCCCGGGGTAGCGGGAGTCCCACAGATACGCAGTATTTT.